Listed below are T cell receptor beta chains from one sample, sequenced in a study of OX40 agonist ivuxolimab in advanced cancers. Assay used: immunoSEQ multiplex PCR; TCRdb lists only in-frame clones, some missing. The profile shows 35,000 to 40,000 clones, roughly 82% of them singletons. Here the sequenced sample was CD4+ or CD8+ T cells sorted from blood, taken in a trial of the OX40 agonist ivuxolimab. These receptors all come from an adult with an advanced solid tumor such as melanoma, head and neck, liver or kidney cancer. Each CDR3 is given with its conserved first and last residue. A D gene is named only where the DNA matches it firmly. Clone sizes are given selectively: once, few, many, or a class where the clone is expanded.

D | size | J | V | DNA | CDR3
- | - | TRBJ2-1 | TRBV30 | TGTGCCTGGAGTTCGGGCGGTTACAATGAGCAGTTCTTC | CAWSSGGYNEQFF
- | - | TRBJ2-3 | TRBV21-1 | TGTGCCAGCAGCAAAGAATCGAACAGTCGCACAGATACGCAGTATTTT | CASSKESNSRTDTQYF
TRBD2 | - | TRBJ2-7 | TRBV6-5 | TGTGCCAGCAGTTACTCAACCGGGGGGGCCTCCTACGAGCAGTACTTC | CASSYSTGGASYEQYF
TRBD1 | once | TRBJ2-7 | TRBV7-2 | TGTGCCAGCAGCTTAGGGACAGGGCTATACGAGCAGTACTTC | CASSLGTGLYEQYF
- | - | TRBJ1-4 | TRBV4-1 | TGCGCCAGCAGCAGTTCTAGGGACGGTAATGAAAAACTGTTTTTT | CASSSSRDGNEKLFF
- | - | TRBJ2-1 | TRBV11-3 | TGTGCCAGCAGCTTAAATCCTCTCTCCTACAATGAGCAGTTCTTC | CASSLNPLSYNEQFF
TRBD1 | once | TRBJ2-5 | TRBV2 | TGTGCCAGCGGGACAGGGGGGTTTCGAGAGACCCAGTACTTC | CASGTGGFRETQYF
- | - | TRBJ1-6 | TRBV6-1 | TGTGCCAGCAGTCCAGTGGTCTCACCCCTCCACTTT | CASSPVVSPLHF
- | - | TRBJ1-3 | TRBV9 | TGTGCCAGCAGCGGCCGCCATAGTTCGGGAAACACCATATATTTT | CASSGRHSSGNTIYF
TRBD2 | - | TRBJ2-3 | TRBV7-2 | TGTGCCAGCAGCTTAGGAGGAGCGGGGCAACCGTGGGGTACGCAGTATTTT | CASSLGGAGQPWGTQYF
- | - | TRBJ1-1 | TRBV2 | TGTGCCAGCAGTTTCCGGCCTAACATAGAGGATGCTTTCTTT | CASSFRPNIEDAFF
- | - | TRBJ2-5 | TRBV12-5 | TGTGCTAGTGGTTTGCTCCCAGGGGAGACCCAGTACTTC | CASGLLPGETQYF
- | - | TRBJ2-2 | TRBV7-8 | TGTGCCGGTTCTTTCGCGAACACCGGGGAGCTGTTTTTT | CAGSFANTGELFF
- | - | TRBJ2-5 | TRBV5-1 | TGCGCCAGCAGCTTGGAATTAGGGGAGACCCAGTACTTC | CASSLELGETQYF
- | - | TRBJ2-3 | TRBV5-6 | TGTGCCAGCAGCTTTCAGCAGGGTCGGATCACAGATACGCAGTATTTT | CASSFQQGRITDTQYF
- | - | TRBJ2-3 | TRBV2 | TGTGCCAGCAACCGGGACAGCACAGATACGCAGTATTTT | CASNRDSTDTQYF
- | - | TRBJ1-2 | TRBV9 | TGTGCCAGCAGAGACGGGACCGTCGGGCCTGGCTACACCTTC | CASRDGTVGPGYTF
- | - | TRBJ1-1 | TRBV5-1 | TGCGCCAGCAGCTCCGGTCCGTCGTCTGAAGCTTTCTTT | CASSSGPSSEAFF
- | - | TRBJ2-3 | TRBV5-1 | TGCGCCAGCAGCCGGCCGGGGGCGGATACGCAGTATTTT | CASSRPGADTQYF
- | - | TRBJ2-5 | TRBV5-1 | TGCGCCAGCAGCCCTCACGGGGAGACCCAGTACTTC | CASSPHGETQYF
- | once | TRBJ2-7 | TRBV9 | TGTGCCAGCAGCGTAGACCAGGGCTACGAGCAGTACTTC | CASSVDQGYEQYF
- | - | TRBJ1-1 | TRBV7-3 | TGTGCCAGCTCCGGGGGTGGGCCGAACACTGAAGCTTTCTTT | CASSGGGPNTEAFF
TRBD1 | - | TRBJ1-6 | TRBV10-3 | TGTGCCATCAGTGAGCCTGGGACAGGGGCTCATTCACCCCTCCACTTT | CAISEPGTGAHSPLHF
- | - | TRBJ1-1 | TRBV7-2 | TGTGCCAGCAGCGCAGGGCGGAACACTGAAGCTTTCTTT | CASSAGRNTEAFF
- | few | TRBJ1-2 | TRBV25-1 | TGTGCCAGCAGCCAGATGGAGGGGTATGGCTACACCTTC | CASSQMEGYGYTF
TRBD2 | once | TRBJ2-5 | TRBV9 | TGTGCCAGCAGCGCCCGGATAGCGGGGGTAGAGACCCAGTACTTC | CASSARIAGVETQYF
- | - | TRBJ2-7 | TRBV6-1 | TGTGCCAGCATTGACGACAGGAGAAGCTCCTACGAGCAGTACTTC | CASIDDRRSSYEQYF
TRBD1 | once | TRBJ1-5 | TRBV18 | TGTGCCAGCTCACCACGACAGGGGTATAGCAATCAGCCCCAGCATTTT | CASSPRQGYSNQPQHF
- | - | TRBJ2-1 | TRBV7-3 | TGTGCCAGCAGCCCCGGGGCCGGTCAGAAGCAGTTCTTC | CASSPGAGQKQFF
TRBD2 | - | TRBJ2-3 | TRBV18 | TGTGCCAGCTCCCCGCTCTCAGGCCGGGGGGTCTCTGGGGGCACAGATACGCAGTATTTT | CASSPLSGRGVSGGTDTQYF